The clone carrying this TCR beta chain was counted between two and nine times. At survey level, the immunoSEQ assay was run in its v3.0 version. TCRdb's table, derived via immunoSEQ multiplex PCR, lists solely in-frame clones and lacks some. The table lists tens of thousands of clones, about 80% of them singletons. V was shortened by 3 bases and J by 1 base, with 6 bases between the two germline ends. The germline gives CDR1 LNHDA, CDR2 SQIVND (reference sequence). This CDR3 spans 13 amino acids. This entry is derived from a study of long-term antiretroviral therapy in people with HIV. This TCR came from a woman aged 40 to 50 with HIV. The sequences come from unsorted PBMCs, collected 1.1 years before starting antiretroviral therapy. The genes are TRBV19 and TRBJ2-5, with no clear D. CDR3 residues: CASSMNSQETQYF. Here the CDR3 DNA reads TGTGCCAGTAGTATGAACAGCCAAGAGACCCAGTACTTC.